This T cell receptor beta chain stems from a study of T cell responses to AZD1222 COVID-19 vaccine. Study-wide results and caveats: Spike-specific TCR repertoires showed rising breadth and depth after two AZD1222 doses. The study identified only a handful of AZD1222 recipients as seropositive at baseline. Donors were chiefly white British, with a greater number of females, and clonal diversity was perhaps underestimated. All repertoire sampling was performed exclusively after the peak T cell response.

Germline values: CDR1 MNHEY, CDR2 SVGAGI. The V end was cut by 4 bases, the J end by 10 bases, with 8 bases between. The CDR3 consists of 11 residues. Profiled with immunoSEQ multiplex PCR; TCRdb holds only in-frame clones, not every one. The sample has over 110,000 clones, around 94% seen once; the top ten hold 9.3%. With regard to this clone: What it binds is unknown.

The V call is TRBV6-5, the J call TRBJ2-1; possible D gene TRBD1, 6 bases. The sequence was collected from an adult who received the AZD1222 COVID-19 vaccine. This material consisted of peripheral blood, taken 28 days after the second AZD1222 dose. The CDR3 coding sequence is TGTGCCAGCAGTTCCGACAGGGAGCAGTTCTTC. It is translated as CASSSDREQFF.